This is a list of T cell receptor beta chains from one sample in a study of blood T cell repertoires in COVID-19. Assay: immunoSEQ multiplex PCR; the TCRdb copy retains only in-frame clones and omits some. The table shows about 92,000 clones, with around 81% occurring only once. Sequences were obtained from peripheral blood. The receptor set was obtained from a man in his fifties or sixties who had recovered from COVID-19. The CDR3 runs from the conserved cysteine through the conserved F or W. The D gene is left open where the match is weak. Size is omitted from some rows. Given values are once, few, many or a class for expanded clones.

D gene	V gene	clone size	J gene	CDR3 DNA	CDR3 protein
.	TRBV15	.	TRBJ1-5	TGTGCCACCAGCAGCAGGGTAATTGGCAATCAGCCCCAGCATTTT	CATSSRVIGNQPQHF
.	TRBV5-8	.	TRBJ2-6	TGTGCCAGCAGCTTTGGACACCTGAGCTCTGGGGCCAACGTCCTGACTTTC	CASSFGHLSSGANVLTF
TRBD1	TRBV5-8	once	TRBJ1-3	TGTGCCAGCAGCTTGGGACAGGGTTTAGGTGGAAACACCATATATTTT	CASSLGQGLGGNTIYF
.	TRBV19	.	TRBJ1-2	TGTGCCAGCACTTCCCCCTTAAATTTTAACTATGGCTACACCTTC	CASTSPLNFNYGYTF
.	TRBV5-4	many	TRBJ1-2	TGTGCCAGCACTTACGAGGCTTCCACAGGGTATGGCTACACCTTC	CASTYEASTGYGYTF
TRBD2	TRBV5-4	.	TRBJ2-7	TGTGCCAGCAGCCAGGGACTAGCGGGGGGCGGAGGAGAGCAGTACTTC	CASSQGLAGGGGEQYF
TRBD2	TRBV6-4	.	TRBJ2-3	TGTGCCAGCAGTGACCGTGGCGGGACTAGCGGCACAGATACGCAGTATTTT	CASSDRGGTSGTDTQYF
TRBD1	TRBV28	once	TRBJ2-7	TGTGCCAGCAGTTTCACCGGAGGGACAGGGGGTGGAGAGCAGTACTTC	CASSFTGGTGGGEQYF
TRBD2	TRBV2	.	TRBJ2-5	TGTGCCAGCTTAGGACTAGCGGGAGGTGGGGAGACCCAGTACTTC	CASLGLAGGGETQYF
TRBD1	TRBV28	.	TRBJ2-7	TGTGCCAGCAGTTTAGTCGGGACAGCATTTGGCGAGCAGTACTTC	CASSLVGTAFGEQYF
TRBD2	TRBV11-2	.	TRBJ2-3	TGTGCCAGCAGCTTTGGGCGCTCGGGCGGGGGAGGCACAGATACGCAGTATTTT	CASSFGRSGGGGTDTQYF
.	TRBV28	.	TRBJ1-2	TGTGCCAGCAGAAATCAATTTAACTATGGCTACACCTTC	CASRNQFNYGYTF
TRBD2	TRBV30	.	TRBJ2-7	TGTGCCTGGAGTCCCCTAGCGGCTTTCTACGAGCAGTACTTC	CAWSPLAAFYEQYF
TRBD2	TRBV14	.	TRBJ2-7	TGTGCCAGCAGCCGGGGACTAGCGGGAGGCCCGCGGAAATCGAGCTCCTACGAGCAGTACTTC	CASSRGLAGGPRKSSSYEQYF
.	TRBV7-9	.	TRBJ2-5	TGTGCCAGCAGCTTACAGGGGCGGCCCCAAGAGACCCAGTACTTC	CASSLQGRPQETQYF
.	TRBV4-3	.	TRBJ1-4	TGCGCCAGCAGCCAAGAGCCGTATGCCGGGACTGAGGGCGAAAAACTGTTTTTT	CASSQEPYAGTEGEKLFF
TRBD1	TRBV5-1	.	TRBJ1-4	TGCGCCAGCAGCACAGGGGTTGGGTGTGAAAAACTGTTTTTT	CASSTGVGCEKLFF
TRBD1	TRBV11-2	.	TRBJ1-1	TGTGCCAGCAGCTTGGTAGGGGACAGGGACACTGAAGCTTTCTTT	CASSLVGDRDTEAFF
.	TRBV5-1	.	TRBJ1-5	TGCGCCAGCAGCTTGTGGGGGGACAATCAGCCCCAGCATTTT	CASSLWGDNQPQHF
.	TRBV6-1	.	TRBJ2-4	TGTGCCAGCAGTGAAGCGCGCAGGGGAGGGAACATTCAGTACTTC	CASSEARRGGNIQYF
.	TRBV6-5	.	TRBJ1-2	TGTGCCAGCAAAACCAGGGGCGCAAGTTATGGCTACACCTTC	CASKTRGASYGYTF
.	TRBV10-3	.	TRBJ1-2	TGTGCCATCAGTGAATCGGTAGAGAACTATGGCTACACCTTC	CAISESVENYGYTF
.	TRBV3-1/TRBV3-2	.	TRBJ2-7	TGTGCCAGCAGCCAAGCGGGGGGCCGCCACGAGCAGTACTTC	CASSQAGGRHEQYF
.	TRBV21-1	.	TRBJ2-2	TGTGCCAGCAGCGGCACGGGACAGGGCACGAACACCGGGGAGCTGTTTTTT	CASSGTGQGTNTGELFF
.	TRBV30	.	TRBJ2-1	TGTGCCTTAAGACGGGAGCTTATGGATGAGCAGTTCTTC	CALRRELMDEQFF
.	TRBV7-6	.	TRBJ1-1	TGTGCCAGCAGCTTAGAAGGCTACAGTGAAGCTTTCTTT	CASSLEGYSEAFF